This T cell receptor beta chain came from a study of molecular identifiers for immune sequencing clone quantification. Using its own MiXCR run on the PCR reads, TCRdb lists one record per CDR3 protein. Here the sample spans 300,000 to 400,000 distinct CDR3 sequences, roughly 24% being singletons. With 4 bases removed from V and 0 bases from J, the gap between germline ends came to 13 bases. Germline V gene lookup returns CDR1 SEHNR and CDR2 FQNEAQ (reference sequence). The CDR3 covers 16 residues. Input for naive CD8 libraries was roughly 19,000 to 1,100,000 sorted cells; the RNA fraction used was 10%, 30% or 50%.

The sample consisted of naive CD8+ T cells from blood, with Jurkat cell RNA spiked in. Subset noted: FACS-sorted CD8+CD4-CCR7+CD45RA+ naive T cells. This receptor was taken from a human donor in good health. Some libraries in this study had Jurkat cell RNA spiked in. The V and J genes are TRBV7-9 and TRBJ1-3; no clear D. The CDR3 sequence: CASSSSFGLSGNTIYF. DNA for the CDR3: TGTGCCAGCAGCTCCTCCTTCGGGCTCTCTGGAAACACCATATATTTT. Complete variable domain (other parts from reference TRBV7-9 and TRBJ1-3): DTGVSQNPRHKITKRGQNVTFRCDPISEHNRLYWYRQTLGQGPEFLTYFQNEAQLEKSRLLSDRFSAERPKGSFSTLEIQRTEQGDSAMYLCASSSSFGLSGNTIYFGEGSWLTVV.